This T cell receptor (beta chain) appears in the sequencing data of a study of cytomegalovirus exposure and HLA in healthy donors. The CDR3 is made up of 11 amino acids. The V gene's germline CDR1 is SGDLS and CDR2 YYNGEE. Primers included in the PCR were 60 Vbeta and 13 Jbeta primers. The table came from immunoSEQ multiplex PCR; TCRdb's copy has only in-frame clones and leaves some out. The sample holds about 160,000 clones, approximately 80% seen once. Remarks on this clone: Its antigen is unknown. One end of the junction varies from germline; a read error may be responsible. Within the sample, other DNA sequences also encode this same CDR3.

Overall study findings and caveats: Sequencing depth across donors, presence/absence analyses assumed, was roughly uniform. V- and J-gene trimming of TCR beta was linked (in a later analysis) to a missense DCLRE1C variant.

The clonotype originates from a male donor in good health and CMV-seropositive. This rearrangement joins TRBV9 to TRBJ2-1; D gene uncertain. Sequenced: PBMCs. The CDR3 DNA sequence: TGTGCCAGCAGACTCGACAACGAGCAGTTCTTC. Translation gives CASRLDNEQFF.